The entry below describes one T cell receptor (beta chain). TCRdb ran MiXCR on the 5' RACE reads and lists one entry per CDR3 protein. The table has 79,000 or so distinct CDR3 sequences, more than 10% seen once. Between the trimmed V and J ends, which lost 6 bases and 1 base, there was a span of 12 bases. Germline V CDR1 and CDR2: DFQATT, SNEGSKA (reference sequence). The CDR3 covers 13 residues. These data belong to a study of early T cells in non-severe SARS-CoV-2 infection. The sample comprised whole blood. This TCR was recovered from an adult who was a healthcare worker with PCR-confirmed SARS-CoV-2 infection or an uninfected control (not recorded which). The rearrangement uses TRBV20-1 and TRBJ1-2, with a tentative D call TRBD1 (5 bases). CDR3 coding DNA: TGCAGTGCAGCAGGGCTAAATAACTATGGCTACACCTTC. It yields the protein CSAAGLNNYGYTF.